The 26 T cell receptor beta chains in this list originate from one sample, sequenced in a study of shared clonotypes between healthy human individuals. The table came from immunoSEQ multiplex PCR; TCRdb's copy has only in-frame clones and leaves some out. Of roughly 200,000 clones listed, approximately 70% were seen once; the top ten hold roughly a tenth. Source material: memory CD4+ T cells sorted from blood. The subset was: CD45RA-negative fraction. The receptors were sampled from a man aged 25 to 40 in good health.

The rearrangement joins TRBV15 to TRBJ2-7, with 8 bases identical to TRBD1. V gave up 5 bases and J gave up 2 bases; unmatched junction bases: 5. Germline-derived CDR1 and CDR2 are LNHNV and YYDKDF (reference sequence). CDR3 length: 14 amino acids. The CDR3 coding sequence is TGTGCCACCAGCGCAGACAGGGGAACCTACGAGCAGTACTTC. Translating gives CATSADRGTYEQYF.

In this sample, this clone turned up many times. The genes are TRBV7-3 and TRBJ2-5, with 9 bases that match TRBD2. This CDR3 region has 15 residues. Trimming took 6 bases from V and 2 from J; bases not matched to a gene: 7. Germline V gene data show CDR1 as SGHTA and CDR2 as FQGTGA. CDR3 sequence: CASSPGTSRQETQYF. CDR3 sequence (DNA): TGTGCCAGCAGTCCGGGGACTAGCAGACAAGAGACCCAGTACTTC.

As for this clone: Other DNA sequences in this sample translate to the same CDR3. The chain combines TRBV5-1 with TRBJ2-5; D may match TRBD1 or TRBD2 (5 bases each). Germline V gene lookup returns CDR1 SGHRS and CDR2 YFSETQ. CDR3 length: 14 amino acids. The V and J ends lost 0 bases and 5 bases respectively, with 11 bases between them. CDR3: CASSLGGASETQYF. Written as DNA, the CDR3 is TGCGCCAGCAGCTTGGGAGGGGCGAGTGAGACCCAGTACTTC.

This clone was counted a single time. This chain links TRBV15 with TRBJ1-1; 10 nucleotides agree with TRBD1. The CDR3 spans 15 residues. The germline V gene encodes CDR1 LNHNV and CDR2 YYDKDF (reference sequence). V dropped 1 base and J dropped 5; count of bases not matched to a gene: 4. The CDR3 DNA is TGTGCCACCAGCAGAGCGACAGGGGGCAAAACTGAAGCTTTCTTT. It specifies CATSRATGGKTEAFF.

In DNA, the CDR3 is TGTGCCAGCAGCGTAGGGAAGGGCGAAAGCACCGGGGAGCTGTTTTTT. Its translation is CASSVGKGESTGELFF. The chain recombines TRBV11-3 with TRBJ2-2; D is unresolved. Trimming removed 5 bases from V and 4 bases from J, with 17 bases in between. In germline, CDR1 is SGHNT, CDR2 YENEEA. The length of the CDR3 is 16 residues.

The chain recombines TRBV15 with TRBJ2-3; 10 nucleotides line up with TRBD2. CDR1 LNHNV and CDR2 YYDKDF come from the germline V gene (reference sequence). CDR3 length equals 15 residues. Trimming took 5 bases from V and 3 from J; bases not matched to a gene: 5. Here the CDR3 reads CATSLAGARTDTQYF. As DNA, the CDR3 is TGTGCCACCAGCCTAGCGGGAGCAAGGACAGATACGCAGTATTTT.

The V and J genes are TRBV2 and TRBJ1-4, with D maybe TRBD1 (6 bases). CDR3 length: 14 residues. V was cut by 7 bases and J by 5 bases, with 14 bases left in between. Germline V gives CDR1 SNHLY, CDR2 FYNNEI. As DNA, the CDR3 is TGTGCCAGCAAGTCCGGCAGGGGAAATGAAAAACTGTTTTTT. This sequence encodes CASKSGRGNEKLFF.

The chain has TRBV27 and TRBJ2-1; D remains unclear. V was pared by 3 bases and J by 9 bases, with 24 bases between. Germline CDR1 is MNHEY and CDR2 is SMNVEV (reference sequence). The CDR3 consists of 17 residues. The CDR3 loop reads CASSLYVGPFQAAEQFF. CDR3 nucleotides: TGTGCCAGCAGTTTGTATGTGGGTCCCTTTCAAGCCGCTGAGCAGTTCTTC.

The V and J genes are TRBV2 and TRBJ1-5, with D uncertain. Germline V gene data show CDR1 as SNHLY and CDR2 as FYNNEI. This CDR3 is 15 amino acids long. The germline V and J ends were trimmed by 6 bases and 6 bases, with 18 bases remaining between them. CDR3 sequence: CASSDLFRLSQPQHF. CDR3 sequence (DNA): TGTGCCAGCAGCGACCTCTTTCGTCTAAGTCAGCCCCAGCATTTT.

This clone was seen only a few times. This chain uses TRBV29-1 with TRBJ2-6; D is undetermined. Germline V gene data show CDR1 as SQVTM and CDR2 as ANQGSEA. The CDR3 consists of 13 residues. V lost 6 bases and J lost 0, with 6 bases in between. Written as DNA, the CDR3 is TGCAGCGTAGTAGGCTCTGGGGCCAACGTCCTGACTTTC. Translating gives CSVVGSGANVLTF.

CDR3 in DNA: TGTGCCAGCAACGCGGGAGGGTCCTACGAGCAGTACTTC. It specifies CASNAGGSYEQYF. The chain employs TRBV9 and TRBJ2-7; 9 bases map to TRBD2. Trimming removed 6 bases from V and 1 base from J; junction bases left unmatched: 2. This CDR3 spans 13 amino acids. The germline V gene encodes CDR1 SGDLS and CDR2 YYNGEE.

The rearrangement uses TRBV6-5 and TRBJ2-7, with D tentatively TRBD1 (6 bases). The CDR3 has 15 residues. In germline, CDR1 is MNHEY, CDR2 SVGAGI. Trimming removed 2 bases from V and 2 bases from J, with 13 bases in between. CDR3 amino acids: CASSYGSDSPYEQYF. In DNA form, the CDR3 reads TGTGCCAGCAGTTACGGTTCGGACAGTCCCTACGAGCAGTACTTC.

J is TRBJ1-2 and V is TRBV7-2; D gene unclear. This CDR3 comprises 13 residues. V shed 1 base and J shed 8 bases, with 11 bases lying between them. Looked up from germline, CDR1 is SGHTA and CDR2 is FQGNSA. The CDR3 reads CASSLVKGLGYTF. The DNA for the CDR3 is TGTGCCAGCAGCTTAGTTAAGGGTCTCGGCTACACCTTC.

V usage is TRBV5-1 and J usage is TRBJ2-7; tentatively, D is TRBD1 (5 bases). Between the trimmed V and J ends, which lost 5 bases and 1 base, there was a span of 10 bases. Germline V gene lookup returns CDR1 SGHRS and CDR2 YFSETQ. This CDR3 region has 13 residues. CDR3 coding DNA: TGCGCCAGCAGACCGGACAATTCCTACGAGCAGTACTTC. This codes for CASRPDNSYEQYF.

The chain has TRBV18 and TRBJ2-7, with D uncertain. This CDR3 is built from 16 residues. V lost 1 base, J lost 4 bases, and 17 bases lay in between. The germline V gene has CDR1 KGHSH and CDR2 LQKENI. The DNA for the CDR3 is TGTGCCAGCTCACCACAAAATTGGTATGGCCCTTACGAGCAGTACTTC. Its translation is CASSPQNWYGPYEQYF.

The V gene is TRBV15, the J gene TRBJ2-3; 8 positions agree with TRBD1. The CDR3 has 15 residues. Per the germline V gene, CDR1 is LNHNV and CDR2 is YYDKDF (reference sequence). Trimming removed 1 base from V and 4 bases from J; junction bases left unmatched: 4. The CDR3 sequence is CATSRGGQGADTQYF. The CDR3 coding sequence is TGTGCCACCAGCAGAGGAGGACAGGGCGCAGATACGCAGTATTTT. The complete variable domain, with remaining parts taken from reference TRBV15 and TRBJ2-3, reads DAMVIQNPRYQVTQFGKPVTLSCSQTLNHNVMYWYQQKSSQAPKLLFHYYDKDFNNEADTPDNFQSRRPNTSFCFLDIRSPGLGDTAMYLCATSRGGQGADTQYFGPGTRLTVL.

CDR3 DNA: TGTGCCAGCAGTCAAGACAGGGGTTACACTGAAGCTTTCTTT. This gives the protein CASSQDRGYTEAFF. This sequence joins TRBV2 and TRBJ1-1, with TRBD1 identical over 8 bases. The V and J ends lost 5 bases and 3 bases, in that order; junction bases with no gene match: 5. The length of the CDR3 is 14 residues. Germline loops: CDR1 SNHLY, CDR2 FYNNEI.

The chain links TRBV29-1 to TRBJ2-2, with 8 bases identical to TRBD1. Germline lookup yields CDR1 SQVTM and CDR2 ANQGSEA. This CDR3 spans 13 amino acids. V dropped 6 bases and J dropped 5; count of bases not matched to a gene: 5. CDR3 in amino acids: CSVRTGRTGELFF. The CDR3 region has the DNA TGCAGCGTCAGGACAGGGAGAACCGGGGAGCTGTTTTTT.

In this sample, this clone turned up a few times. The V gene is TRBV7-6, the J gene TRBJ1-4; TRBD1 matches at 7 bases. CDR3 length: 16 residues. Germline V gene lookup returns CDR1 SGHVS and CDR2 FNYEAQ. The V segment lost 5 bases and the J segment 5 bases; nucleotides outside the gene matches: 11. The CDR3 DNA is TGTGCCAGCAGCCTCTCGGGGCGCAGGGGGAATGAAAAACTGTTTTTT. This gives the protein CASSLSGRRGNEKLFF. Together with reference TRBV7-6 and TRBJ1-4, the CDR3 gives the full variable domain: GAGVSQSPRYKVTKRGQDVALRCDPISGHVSLYWYRQALGQGPEFLTYFNYEAQQDKSGLPNDRFSAERPEGSISTLTIQRTEQRDSAMYRCASSLSGRRGNEKLFFGSGTQLSVL.

This clone came up once. CDR3 sequence reads: CASSQTDLAPETQYF. CDR3 DNA: TGTGCCAGCAGCCAAACCGACCTAGCCCCCGAGACCCAGTACTTC. This chain connects TRBV9 to TRBJ2-5; D possibly corresponds to TRBD2 (5 bases). Trimming pared 4 bases from V and 5 bases from J, leaving 18 bases between. Germline CDR1 SGDLS, CDR2 YYNGEE. CDR3 length: 15 amino acids.

The chain recombines TRBV5-1 with TRBJ2-7, with D possibly matching TRBD1 (5 bases). Between the trimmed V and J ends, which lost 4 bases and 0 bases, there was a span of 11 bases. Germline-derived CDR1 and CDR2 are SGHRS and YFSETQ. The CDR3 totals 14 residues. Here the CDR3 reads CASSLSGLSYEQYF. CDR3 nucleotides: TGCGCCAGCAGCCTCTCAGGGCTCTCCTACGAGCAGTACTTC.

A few counts support this clone. CDR3 loop: CASSRLRRDPGDPDTQYF. For the CDR3, the DNA is TGTGCCAGCAGCCGATTGCGCCGGGACCCAGGCGACCCAGATACGCAGTATTTT. This rearrangement joins TRBV5-5 to TRBJ2-3, with D possibly called TRBD1 or TRBD2 (5 bases each). This CDR3 comprises 18 residues. CDR1 is SGHKS and CDR2 is YYEKEE in the germline V gene (reference sequence). The V end was cut by 4 bases, the J end by 4 bases, with 25 bases between.

This sequence joins TRBV27 and TRBJ1-2; tentatively, D is TRBD1 (6 bases). CDR3 length: 14 residues. V lost 2 bases and J 2 bases, leaving 9 bases between the germline ends. Germline V gives CDR1 MNHEY, CDR2 SMNVEV (reference sequence). In nucleotides, the CDR3 is TGTGCCAGCAGTTTAAAGGGGGGGAACTATGGCTACACCTTC. This translates into CASSLKGGNYGYTF.

This chain links TRBV11-2 with TRBJ2-1; 9 bases are shared with TRBD2. CDR1 and CDR2 from the germline V gene are SGHAT and FQNNGV. Trimming cost V 8 bases and J 2 bases; bases outside gene matches: 4. This CDR3 is built from 14 residues. In DNA, the CDR3 is TGTGCCAGCGCGGGAGGGAGGACCTACAATGAGCAGTTCTTC. It specifies CASAGGRTYNEQFF.

The genes are TRBV27 and TRBJ2-5; TRBD1 matches at 8 bases. Trimming removed 5 bases from V and 2 bases from J; junction bases left unmatched: 4. The germline CDR1 and CDR2 sequences are MNHEY and SMNVEV (reference sequence). The CDR3 contains 14 residues. CDR3 DNA sequence: TGTGCCAGCAGTCCATACAGGGGGCAAGAGACCCAGTACTTC. This sequence encodes CASSPYRGQETQYF.

This clone showed up just a few times. The rearrangement links TRBV6-5 to TRBJ1-1; maybe TRBD1 (5 bases). The CDR3 contains 14 residues. Trimming took off 0 bases at V and 6 bases at J, with 11 bases between the two ends. From germline, CDR1 is MNHEY and CDR2 SVGAGI. The CDR3 spells CASSYSRGGAEAFF. CDR3 in DNA: TGTGCCAGCAGTTACTCGCGTGGGGGGGCTGAAGCTTTCTTT.